This T cell receptor (beta chain) was recorded in a study of CD8 T cells in Susac syndrome. Study summary: Blood was drawn from patients with Susac syndrome. At that point, they were therapy-naive, on corticosteroids, or on intravenous immunoglobulin alone.

V was shortened by 6 bases and J by 7 bases, with 12 bases between the two germline ends. The germline CDR1 and CDR2 sequences are MGHDK and SYGVNS. CDR3 length equals 12 residues. The study's findings and limits: In Susac patients, clonal expansion was not detected in CD4+ cells. A relatively small number of individuals underwent TCR sequencing and HLA analysis.

The table lists this clonotype with a count of one. The antigen is not known. After extraction with the RNeasy kit, 0.5 to 1 ug of the RNA was reverse transcribed using random hexamers. Across 54 Vbeta and 13 Jbeta, TCR beta CDR3 was amplified with immunoSEQ multiplex PCR. Using its own MiXCR run on the immunoSEQ multiplex PCR reads, TCRdb lists one record per CDR3 protein. Counted here are 150,000 to 190,000 distinct CDR3 sequences, roughly 95% occurring once; the ten biggest clones make up roughly 0.16%. V and J are TRBV25-1 and TRBJ1-2; D is perhaps TRBD1 (6 bases). This receptor was obtained from a human donor with Susac syndrome. What was sequenced was CD4+ T cells from PBMCs. The DNA of the CDR3 is TGTGCCAGCAGCGCAGGGGCCTTTGGCTACACCTTC. It codes for CASSAGAFGYTF.